A selection of T cell receptor beta chains follows, all from one sample in a study of blood T cell repertoires in COVID-19. Here immunoSEQ multiplex PCR was the method, and the copy in TCRdb shows in-frame clones only, minus some. The table includes some 99,000 clones, around 90% detected once. The sample was peripheral blood. The receptors originated from a human donor with COVID-19, enrolled during active disease. The donor label of this sample is uncertain. The CDR3 runs from the conserved cysteine through the conserved F or W. The D gene is left open where the match is weak. For some rows the clone size is stated as once, few or many, or as a class when expanded; others skip it.

d_gene: -; abundance: -; j_gene: TRBJ2-3; v_gene: TRBV5-1; CDR3nt: TGCGCCAGCAGCTTCGGTAATTTTAGAGATACGCAGTATTTT; CDR3aa: CASSFGNFRDTQYF
d_gene: TRBD1; abundance: -; j_gene: TRBJ1-5; v_gene: TRBV6-5; CDR3nt: TGTGCCAGCAGACCGGACAGGGAAGGCAATCAGCCCCAGCATTTT; CDR3aa: CASRPDREGNQPQHF
d_gene: TRBD1; abundance: few; j_gene: TRBJ1-1; v_gene: TRBV25-1; CDR3nt: TGTGCCAGCAGTGAATATGGAGAGGGGGCCGGGATGAACACTGAAGCTTTCTTT; CDR3aa: CASSEYGEGAGMNTEAFF
d_gene: -; abundance: -; j_gene: TRBJ1-1; v_gene: TRBV5-1; CDR3nt: TGCGCCAGCAGCCTAAGCAGGGCCTCGAACACTGAAGCTTTCTTT; CDR3aa: CASSLSRASNTEAFF
d_gene: TRBD1; abundance: -; j_gene: TRBJ1-5; v_gene: TRBV24-1; CDR3nt: TGTGCCACCAGTGATGGGACAGGGGATAGTCAGCCCCAGCATTTT; CDR3aa: CATSDGTGDSQPQHF
d_gene: TRBD2; abundance: -; j_gene: TRBJ2-5; v_gene: TRBV5-1; CDR3nt: TGCGCCAGCAGCTTGGCGGGGGGGGCCGGGACCCAGTACTTC; CDR3aa: CASSLAGGAGTQYF
d_gene: -; abundance: few; j_gene: TRBJ1-2; v_gene: TRBV7-9; CDR3nt: TGTGCCAGCAGCTTACAGGGCAGATATGGCTACACCTTC; CDR3aa: CASSLQGRYGYTF
d_gene: -; abundance: -; j_gene: TRBJ2-3; v_gene: TRBV5-4; CDR3nt: TGTGCCAGCAGCCCCGGCCGGGCAGATACGCAGTATTTT; CDR3aa: CASSPGRADTQYF
d_gene: -; abundance: -; j_gene: TRBJ2-7; v_gene: TRBV18; CDR3nt: TGTGCCAGCTCACCACCGAACAGGAGGGGCGAGCAGTACTTC; CDR3aa: CASSPPNRRGEQYF
d_gene: -; abundance: -; j_gene: TRBJ2-5; v_gene: TRBV5-4; CDR3nt: TGTGCCAGCAGCAAGGACAGTAATCAAGAGACCCAGTACTTC; CDR3aa: CASSKDSNQETQYF
d_gene: -; abundance: -; j_gene: TRBJ2-3; v_gene: TRBV11-2; CDR3nt: TGTGCCAGCAGCCCGACCCTCCGGGGGAACACAGATACGCAGTATTTT; CDR3aa: CASSPTLRGNTDTQYF
d_gene: -; abundance: many; j_gene: TRBJ1-6; v_gene: TRBV9; CDR3nt: TGTGCCAGCAGCGGCGGGTCGATAAATTCACCCCTCCACTTT; CDR3aa: CASSGGSINSPLHF
d_gene: -; abundance: once; j_gene: TRBJ1-3; v_gene: TRBV6-5; CDR3nt: TGTGCCAGCAGCCGCGGGGGGGTCTGGTTT; CDR3aa: CASSRGGVWF
d_gene: TRBD1; abundance: once; j_gene: TRBJ1-4; v_gene: TRBV6-6; CDR3nt: TGTGCCAGCAGTCCACGGGACAGGGATTTGATCGGGCGGGAAAAACTGTTTTTT; CDR3aa: CASSPRDRDLIGREKLFF
d_gene: -; abundance: once; j_gene: TRBJ2-7; v_gene: TRBV30; CDR3nt: TGTGCCTGGAGTTCATCCTACGAGCAGTACTTC; CDR3aa: CAWSSSYEQYF
d_gene: -; abundance: -; j_gene: TRBJ1-1; v_gene: TRBV5-1; CDR3nt: TGCGCCAGCAGCTTGGCCGCGGGGGGAGCTTTCTTT; CDR3aa: CASSLAAGGAFF